These 32 T cell receptor beta chains came from one sample sequenced in a study of T cells after posttransplantation cyclophosphamide. TCRdb's table, derived via immunoSEQ multiplex PCR, lists solely in-frame clones and lacks some. The table lists more than 60,000 clones, about 94% of them singletons. The sequenced sample consisted of PBMCs. These receptors were collected from a woman aged 25 to 45 in good health and a related stem cell transplant donor.

CDR3 sequence: CSALGPDEQFF. In DNA, the CDR3 is TGCAGTGCCCTGGGACCGGATGAGCAGTTCTTC. V gene TRBV20-1 combines with J gene TRBJ2-1; the D call may be TRBD1 or TRBD2 (5 bases each). Per the germline V gene, CDR1 is DFQATT and CDR2 is SNEGSKA (reference sequence). The CDR3 spans 11 residues. Trimming pared 6 bases from V and 8 bases from J, leaving 11 bases between.

The rearrangement uses TRBV9 and TRBJ2-7; 10 nucleotides align to TRBD1. CDR1 SGDLS and CDR2 YYNGEE come from the germline V gene. V shed 4 bases and J 5 bases; nucleotides not matched to a gene: 9. This CDR3 is 15 amino acids long. The CDR3 DNA reads as TGTGCCAGCAGCTTTAGGGACAGGGGTTTAGACGAGCAGTACTTC. This encodes CASSFRDRGLDEQYF.

CDR3 bases: TGCGCCAGCAGTCATTTAGGGGAGACAGGGGAAATGAACACTGAAGCTTTCTTT. This gives the protein CASSHLGETGEMNTEAFF. V usage is TRBV5-1 and J usage is TRBJ1-1; 8 bases match TRBD1. Germline V gene lookup returns CDR1 SGHRS and CDR2 YFSETQ. The CDR3 extends over 18 amino acids. J lost 0 bases, V lost 5 bases, and 15 bases had no gene match.

This chain links TRBV2 with TRBJ1-1; D call uncertain. This CDR3 is built from 12 residues. Germline V gives CDR1 SNHLY, CDR2 FYNNEI. With 4 bases removed from V and 7 bases from J, the gap between germline ends came to 10 bases. Here the CDR3 DNA reads TGTGCCAGCAGTGCCGAGGGATTTGAAGCTTTCTTT. Residues: CASSAEGFEAFF.

V is TRBV5-1 and J is TRBJ1-1; D gene ambiguous. The CDR3 runs to 15 residues. The germline V gene encodes CDR1 SGHRS and CDR2 YFSETQ. Trimming left V 2 bases short and J 0 bases short, with 11 bases between. CDR3 sequence (DNA): TGCGCCAGCAGCTTAGGGTTGAGCATGAACACTGAAGCTTTCTTT. It codes for CASSLGLSMNTEAFF.

The chain employs TRBV4-1 and TRBJ2-5; D is undetermined. This CDR3 has 15 amino acids. V was clipped by 0 bases and J by 2 bases, with 10 bases between them. CDR1 and CDR2 (germline): MGHRA, YSYEKL. The CDR3 protein is CASSQDPGFQETQYF. The CDR3, as DNA: TGCGCCAGCAGCCAAGACCCCGGGTTTCAAGAGACCCAGTACTTC.

The rearrangement uses TRBV28 and TRBJ2-3; 7 nucleotides match TRBD1. V shed 4 bases and J 1 base; nucleotides not matched to a gene: 5. In germline, CDR1 is MDHEN, CDR2 SYDVKM. The CDR3 consists of 15 residues. This chain's CDR3 is CASSYSGTGTDTQYF. The CDR3 nucleotides are TGTGCCAGCAGTTACTCCGGGACAGGCACAGATACGCAGTATTTT.

This chain connects TRBV11-2 to TRBJ1-6; tentatively, D is TRBD1 (5 bases). This CDR3 comprises 14 residues. V was pared by 3 bases and J by 5 bases, with 8 bases between. Per germline, CDR1 SGHAT and CDR2 FQNNGV. The CDR3, as DNA: TGTGCCAGCAGCTTCTCGGGGGATAATTCACCCCTCCACTTT. Its protein is CASSFSGDNSPLHF.

This clone appeared once. The chain uses TRBV4-2 and TRBJ2-1; 12 positions match TRBD2. J gave up 5 bases and V 3 bases, and 2 bases lay outside the gene matches. The CDR3 length is 15 residues. Germline loops: CDR1 LGHNA, CDR2 YNFKEQ. The CDR3, as DNA: TGTGCCAGCAGCCACCCTAGCGGGGGGGACAATGAGCAGTTCTTC. Translated: CASSHPSGGDNEQFF.

The V call is TRBV7-2, the J call TRBJ1-1; D remains unclear. From germline, CDR1 is SGHTA and CDR2 FQGNSA. The CDR3 extends over 11 amino acids. V shed 2 bases and J shed 2 bases, with 0 bases lying between them. CDR3 nucleotides: TGTGCCAGCAGCTTAAACACTGAAGCTTTCTTT. This encodes CASSLNTEAFF.

This chain connects TRBV7-2 to TRBJ2-3; D is possibly TRBD2 (5 bases). The CDR3 consists of 15 residues. V gave up 2 bases and J gave up 6 bases, with 15 bases separating them. Germline V gene lookup returns CDR1 SGHTA and CDR2 FQGNSA. The CDR3 bases are TGTGCCAGCAGCTTAACCCCTTCTAGCTTCGATACGCAGTATTTT. Translating it yields CASSLTPSSFDTQYF. The full variable domain, its missing parts supplied by reference TRBV7-2 and TRBJ2-3, is GAGVSQSPSNKVTEKGKDVELRCDPISGHTALYWYRQSLGQGLEFLIYFQGNSAPDKSGLPSDRFSAERTGGSVSTLTIQRTQQEDSAVYLCASSLTPSSFDTQYFGPGTRLTVL.

This chain connects TRBV5-1 to TRBJ1-2; 7 nucleotides line up with TRBD1. Germline CDR1 and CDR2: SGHRS and YFSETQ. The CDR3 is made up of 13 amino acids. V lost 4 bases to trimming and J lost 4 bases; unmatched junction nucleotides: 4. The CDR3 DNA follows: TGCGCCAGCAGCCCCGGGACAGCCTATGGCTACACCTTC. Translated, it gives CASSPGTAYGYTF.

The V call is TRBV5-6, the J call TRBJ2-7; D unclear. Trimming left V 0 bases short and J 0 bases short, with 16 bases between. Germline V gene data show CDR1 as SGHDT and CDR2 as YYEEEE. CDR3 length equals 17 residues. The CDR3 reads CASSLGLAWSSSYEQYF. In nucleotides, the CDR3 is TGTGCCAGCAGCTTGGGACTGGCGTGGTCCTCCTCCTACGAGCAGTACTTC. The entire variable domain, with the rest obtained from reference TRBV5-6 and TRBJ2-7, is as follows: DAGVTQSPTHLIKTRGQQVTLRCSPKSGHDTVSWYQQALGQGPQFIFQYYEEEERQRGNFPDRFSGHQFPNYSSELNVNALLLGDSALYLCASSLGLAWSSSYEQYFGPGTRLTVT.

This chain links TRBV2 with TRBJ2-5; D is ambiguous. V was clipped by 5 bases and J by 4 bases, with 14 bases between them. CDR3 length equals 14 residues. Germline V gene sequence: CDR1 SNHLY, CDR2 FYNNEI. In nucleotides, the CDR3 is TGTGCCAGCAGTCCATTGGTAATGGGAGAGACCCAGTACTTC. It translates to CASSPLVMGETQYF.

V usage is TRBV9 and J usage is TRBJ2-5; the match to TRBD2 covers 9 bases. V was pared by 8 bases and J by 2 bases, with 7 bases of the junction left unmatched. Germline V gene lookup returns CDR1 SGDLS and CDR2 YYNGEE. The CDR3 runs to 14 residues. CDR3 coding DNA: TGTGCCAGTTCGCGGGGGGGCCAACAAGAGACCCAGTACTTC. It yields the protein CASSRGGQQETQYF.

V gene TRBV27 combines with J gene TRBJ2-7; the match to TRBD1 covers 8 bases. This CDR3 spans 13 amino acids. Germline lookup yields CDR1 MNHEY and CDR2 SMNVEV (reference sequence). V lost 4 bases to trimming and J lost 9 bases; unmatched junction nucleotides: 8. The CDR3 protein is CASSSGTGRAQYF. The CDR3 DNA is TGTGCCAGCAGTTCCGGGACAGGAAGGGCGCAGTACTTC.

This clone was detected only once. The chain couples TRBV25-1 to TRBJ1-5; the D is unclear. CDR1 is MGHDK and CDR2 is SYGVNS in the germline V gene. Trimming removed 1 base from V and 2 bases from J, with 6 bases in between. The CDR3 contains 14 residues. The CDR3 here is CASSESDRNQPQHF. Written as DNA, the CDR3 is TGTGCCAGCAGTGAATCGGATCGCAATCAGCCCCAGCATTTT.

The genes are TRBV7-3 and TRBJ2-3; TRBD2 matches 8 bases. The CDR3 contains 16 residues. V lost 5 bases to trimming and J lost 9 bases; unmatched junction nucleotides: 16. The germline gives CDR1 SGHTA, CDR2 FQGTGA. The CDR3 reads CASSASLAGPGTTQYF. In DNA, the CDR3 is TGTGCCAGCAGCGCATCGCTAGCGGGCCCCGGTACGACGCAGTATTTT.

The chain combines TRBV7-2 with TRBJ1-4; D is unclear. V was trimmed by 5 bases and J by 6 bases, leaving 16 bases between them. The length of the CDR3 is 15 residues. Germline CDR1 SGHTA, CDR2 FQGNSA. The chain's CDR3 is CASSQEAGSHEKLFF. CDR3 nucleotides: TGTGCCAGCAGCCAGGAAGCGGGCTCCCATGAAAAACTGTTTTTT.

The chain is built from TRBV5-6 and TRBJ2-5; perhaps TRBD1 as D (7 bases). The CDR3 extends over 13 amino acids. The germline V and J ends were trimmed by 1 base and 4 bases, with 8 bases remaining between them. In germline, CDR1 is SGHDT, CDR2 YYEEEE. Here the CDR3 reads CASSLQGGETQYF. The CDR3 bases are TGTGCCAGCAGCTTGCAGGGGGGAGAGACCCAGTACTTC. Supplemented by reference TRBV5-6 and TRBJ2-5, the full variable domain reads DAGVTQSPTHLIKTRGQQVTLRCSPKSGHDTVSWYQQALGQGPQFIFQYYEEEERQRGNFPDRFSGHQFPNYSSELNVNALLLGDSALYLCASSLQGGETQYFGPGTRLLVL.

This rearrangement joins TRBV28 to TRBJ1-1, with 7 bases lining up with TRBD1. V shed 5 bases and J 6 bases; nucleotides not matched to a gene: 12. This CDR3 region has 15 residues. Germline CDR1 and CDR2: MDHEN and SYDVKM. The CDR3 is CASSALGGDSSEAFF. CDR3 coding DNA: TGTGCCAGCAGTGCACTAGGCGGGGACAGTTCTGAAGCTTTCTTT.

The chain employs TRBV6-5 and TRBJ2-3; tentatively, D is TRBD1 (5 bases). Trimming stripped 3 bases from V and 0 bases from J, with 10 bases between. The CDR3 runs to 15 residues. Looked up from germline, CDR1 is MNHEY and CDR2 is SVGAGI. The chain's CDR3 is CASSYSGASTDTQYF. The DNA of the CDR3 is TGTGCCAGCAGTTATTCTGGGGCTAGCACAGATACGCAGTATTTT.

The V gene is TRBV7-8, the J gene TRBJ2-3; D uncertain. V lost 2 bases to trimming and J lost 2 bases, with 8 bases between them. The CDR3 consists of 14 residues. Per the germline V gene, CDR1 is SGHVS and CDR2 is FQNEAQ. CDR3 sequence: CASSLRAITDTQYF. The CDR3 coding sequence is TGTGCCAGCAGCTTAAGGGCCATCACAGATACGCAGTATTTT.

The V call is TRBV28, the J call TRBJ2-3, with 8 nucleotides matching TRBD2. The CDR3 consists of 17 residues. V shed 7 bases and J 1 base; nucleotides not matched to a gene: 13. Looked up from germline, CDR1 is MDHEN and CDR2 is SYDVKM. CDR3 residues: CASISPGGLIGTDTQYF. The DNA for the CDR3 is TGTGCCAGCATTTCGCCGGGGGGGCTTATCGGCACAGATACGCAGTATTTT.

CDR3 amino acids: CASSLGQGIFDEQFF. The CDR3 coding sequence is TGTGCCAGCAGCTTGGGACAGGGGATCTTCGATGAGCAGTTCTTC. The V and J genes are TRBV7-9 and TRBJ2-1, with 10 nucleotides matching TRBD1. The germline CDR1 and CDR2 sequences are SEHNR and FQNEAQ (reference sequence). This CDR3 has 15 residues. The V segment lost 3 bases and the J segment 8 bases; nucleotides outside the gene matches: 7.

The rearrangement links TRBV5-6 to TRBJ1-6; 7 nucleotides agree with TRBD1. V was clipped by 0 bases and J by 7 bases; unmatched bases: 7. The CDR3 sequence is 16 residues long. Looked up from germline, CDR1 is SGHDT and CDR2 is YYEEEE. CDR3 protein: CASSLALDRENSPLHF. The CDR3 DNA is TGTGCCAGCAGCTTGGCTTTAGACAGGGAGAATTCACCCCTCCACTTT.

A few counts support this clone. The V gene is TRBV5-1, the J gene TRBJ1-5; TRBD1 agrees at 8 bases. The V gene's germline CDR1 is SGHRS and CDR2 YFSETQ. J gave up 2 bases and V 4 bases, and 5 bases lay outside the gene matches. The CDR3 consists of 15 residues. CDR3 DNA sequence: TGCGCCAGCAGCGCCACAGGGGGTGGCAATCAGCCCCAGCATTTT. It is translated as CASSATGGGNQPQHF.

The chain has TRBV2 and TRBJ2-2, with 11 nucleotides matching TRBD2. After removal of 7 bases from V and 6 bases from J, the junction contained 4 bases not matched to a gene. Germline-derived CDR1 and CDR2 are SNHLY and FYNNEI. CDR3 size: 14 residues. CDR3 coding DNA: TGTGCCAGCACCGGGACTAGCGGTTCCGGGGAGCTGTTTTTT. Encoded protein: CASTGTSGSGELFF.

The gene calls are TRBV15 and TRBJ1-6; a possible D gene is TRBD1 (5 bases). V lost 5 bases, J lost 6 bases, and 14 bases lay in between. CDR3 size: 15 residues. Germline V gives CDR1 LNHNV, CDR2 YYDKDF (reference sequence). The CDR3 coding sequence is TGTGCCACCAGCGGACCTAGAGGGGCTAATTCACCCCTCCACTTT. Residues: CATSGPRGANSPLHF. Looking up the rest from reference TRBV15 and TRBJ1-6 gives the full variable domain: DAMVIQNPRYQVTQFGKPVTLSCSQTLNHNVMYWYQQKSSQAPKLLFHYYDKDFNNEADTPDNFQSRRPNTSFCFLDIRSPGLGDTAMYLCATSGPRGANSPLHFGNGTRLTVT.

This rearrangement joins TRBV5-4 to TRBJ2-1; no reliable D call. The CDR3 extends over 12 amino acids. In germline, CDR1 is SGHNT, CDR2 YYREEE (reference sequence). V lost 3 bases, J lost 7 bases, and 8 bases lay in between. CDR3 coding DNA: TGTGCCAGCAGCTCGTACCGGAATGAGCAGTTCTTC. Residues: CASSSYRNEQFF.

This chain connects TRBV4-1 to TRBJ1-2, with TRBD1 as a possible D gene (5 bases). Germline CDR1 MGHRA, CDR2 YSYEKL. This CDR3 is built from 14 residues. V was shortened by 2 bases and J by 3 bases, with 10 bases between the two germline ends. CDR3 residues: CASSQNVGDYGYTF. The CDR3 region has the DNA TGCGCCAGCAGCCAAAATGTAGGGGACTATGGCTACACCTTC.

The V gene is TRBV5-4, the J gene TRBJ2-1, with D perhaps assigned TRBD1 or TRBD2 (5 bases each). V was clipped by 0 bases and J by 5 bases, with 12 bases between them. Germline values: CDR1 SGHNT, CDR2 YYREEE (reference sequence). The CDR3 sequence is 15 residues long. CDR3 sequence: CASSLDPGRHNEQFF. In DNA, the CDR3 is TGTGCCAGCAGCTTGGATCCGGGGCGGCACAATGAGCAGTTCTTC.